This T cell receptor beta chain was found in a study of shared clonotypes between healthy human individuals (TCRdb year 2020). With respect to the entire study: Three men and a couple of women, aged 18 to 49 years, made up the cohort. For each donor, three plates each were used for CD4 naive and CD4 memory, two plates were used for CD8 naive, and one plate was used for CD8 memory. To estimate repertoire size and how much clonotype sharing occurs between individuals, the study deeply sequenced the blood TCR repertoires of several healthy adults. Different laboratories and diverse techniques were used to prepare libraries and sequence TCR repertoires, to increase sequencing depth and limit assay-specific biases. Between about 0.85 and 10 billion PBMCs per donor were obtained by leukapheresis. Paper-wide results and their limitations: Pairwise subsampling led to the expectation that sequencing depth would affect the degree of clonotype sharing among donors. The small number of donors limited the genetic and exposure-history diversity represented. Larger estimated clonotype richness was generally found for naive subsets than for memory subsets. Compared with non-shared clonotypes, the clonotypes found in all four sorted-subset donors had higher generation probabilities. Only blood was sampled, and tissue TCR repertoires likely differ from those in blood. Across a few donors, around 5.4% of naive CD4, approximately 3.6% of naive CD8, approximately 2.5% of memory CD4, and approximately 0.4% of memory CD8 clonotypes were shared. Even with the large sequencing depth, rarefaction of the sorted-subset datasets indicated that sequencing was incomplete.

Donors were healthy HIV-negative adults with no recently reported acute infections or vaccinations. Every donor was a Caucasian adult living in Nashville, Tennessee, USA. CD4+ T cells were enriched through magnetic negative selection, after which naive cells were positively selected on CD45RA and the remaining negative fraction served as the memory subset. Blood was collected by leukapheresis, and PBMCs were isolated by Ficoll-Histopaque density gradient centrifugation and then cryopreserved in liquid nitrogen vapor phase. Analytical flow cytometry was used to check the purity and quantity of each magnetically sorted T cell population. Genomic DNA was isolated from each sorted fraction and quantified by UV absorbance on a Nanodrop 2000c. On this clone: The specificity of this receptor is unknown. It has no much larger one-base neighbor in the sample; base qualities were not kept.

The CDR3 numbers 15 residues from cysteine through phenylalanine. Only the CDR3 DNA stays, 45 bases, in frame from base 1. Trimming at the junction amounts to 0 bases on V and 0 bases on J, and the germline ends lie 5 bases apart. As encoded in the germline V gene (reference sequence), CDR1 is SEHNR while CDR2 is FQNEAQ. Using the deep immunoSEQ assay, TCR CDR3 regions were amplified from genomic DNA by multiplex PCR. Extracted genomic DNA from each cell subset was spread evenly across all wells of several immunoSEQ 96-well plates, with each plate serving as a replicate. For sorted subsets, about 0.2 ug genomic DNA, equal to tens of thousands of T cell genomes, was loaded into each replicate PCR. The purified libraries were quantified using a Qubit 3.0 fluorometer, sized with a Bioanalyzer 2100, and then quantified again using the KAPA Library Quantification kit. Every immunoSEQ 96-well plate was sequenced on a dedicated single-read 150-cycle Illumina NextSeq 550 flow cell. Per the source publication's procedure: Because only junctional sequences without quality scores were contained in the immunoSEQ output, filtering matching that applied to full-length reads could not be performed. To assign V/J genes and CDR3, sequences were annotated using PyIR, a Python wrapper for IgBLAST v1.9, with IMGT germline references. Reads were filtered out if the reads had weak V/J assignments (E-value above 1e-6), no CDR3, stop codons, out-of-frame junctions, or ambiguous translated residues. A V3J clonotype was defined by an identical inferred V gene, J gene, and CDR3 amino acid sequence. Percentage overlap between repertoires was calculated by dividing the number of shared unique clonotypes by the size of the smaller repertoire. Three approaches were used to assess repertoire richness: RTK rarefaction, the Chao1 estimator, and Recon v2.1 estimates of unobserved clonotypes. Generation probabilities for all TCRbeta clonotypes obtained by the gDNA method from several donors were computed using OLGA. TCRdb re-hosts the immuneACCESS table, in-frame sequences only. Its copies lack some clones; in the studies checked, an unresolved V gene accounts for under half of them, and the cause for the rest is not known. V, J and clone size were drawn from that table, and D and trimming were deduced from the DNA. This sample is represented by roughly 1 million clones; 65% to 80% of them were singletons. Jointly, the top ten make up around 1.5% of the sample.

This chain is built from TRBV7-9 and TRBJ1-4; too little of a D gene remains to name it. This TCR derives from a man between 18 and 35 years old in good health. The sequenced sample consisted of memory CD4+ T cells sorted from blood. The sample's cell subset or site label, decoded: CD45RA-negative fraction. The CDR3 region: CASSLAGSTNEKLFF. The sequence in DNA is TGTGCCAGCAGCTTAGCGGGCTCAACTAATGAAAAACTGTTTTTT.